This TCR beta chain emerged from a study of blood T cell repertoires in COVID-19. Looking at the study overall: Samples of COVID-19 (acute and convalescent) were obtained from the United States, Italy and Spain. PBMCs, B-cell-depleted T cells, or T cells were the source of the cDNA or gDNA that made up the material.

There are 16 residues in the CDR3. Study processing details: It was from reference gene primer amplification that nucleated cell counts were estimated. Profiling relied on immunoSEQ multiplex PCR, and the TCRdb table lists in-frame clones only, not all of them. That table gives V, J and clone size, and the DNA gave D and trimming. Of approximately 260,000 clones listed, about nine tenths are singletons. Material for sequencing was peripheral blood. The genes are TRBV21-1 and TRBJ2-5; the D segment call TRBD2 is taken from the table without a DNA check. TRBV21-1 is deemed a pseudogene. This receptor was identified in a woman aged 40 to 49 with acute or convalescent COVID-19. In DNA, the CDR3 is TGTGCCAGCAGCAAATGCGGGAGTGGACTAAGGGAGACCCAGTACTTC. It encodes CASSKCGSGLRETQYF.